A single T cell receptor (beta chain) is shown here with its context. The antigen is not known. This sample is drawn from a study of radiotherapy plus CTLA-4 blockade in lung cancer. The germline V gene encodes CDR1 GTSNPN and CDR2 SVGIG (reference sequence). V gave up 0 bases and J gave up 1 base, with 7 bases separating them. This CDR3 comprises 14 residues. The data were produced by immunoSEQ multiplex PCR, yet TCRdb's version contains in-frame clones alone and is incomplete. The sample consists of around 90,000 clones, about four fifths of them appearing once. Study findings and constraints: There was expansion of tumor-derived TCR clones in blood after radiotherapy plus ipilimumab.

This sequence was found in a human donor with non-small cell lung cancer who had stable disease on radiotherapy plus ipilimumab. Sequenced material: peripheral blood, taken from a patient treated with radiotherapy plus ipilimumab. The chain has TRBV30 and TRBJ1-3; D gene uncertain. CDR3 loop: CAWSVGLSGNTIYF. CDR3 nucleotide sequence: TGTGCCTGGAGTGTCGGACTATCTGGAAACACCATATATTTT. Full variable domain (remainder filled in from reference TRBV30 and TRBJ1-3): SQTIHQWPATLVQPVGSPLSLECTVEGTSNPNLYWYRQAAGRGLQLLFYSVGIGQISSEVPQNLSASRPQDRQFILSSKKLLLSDSGFYLCAWSVGLSGNTIYFGEGSWLTVV.